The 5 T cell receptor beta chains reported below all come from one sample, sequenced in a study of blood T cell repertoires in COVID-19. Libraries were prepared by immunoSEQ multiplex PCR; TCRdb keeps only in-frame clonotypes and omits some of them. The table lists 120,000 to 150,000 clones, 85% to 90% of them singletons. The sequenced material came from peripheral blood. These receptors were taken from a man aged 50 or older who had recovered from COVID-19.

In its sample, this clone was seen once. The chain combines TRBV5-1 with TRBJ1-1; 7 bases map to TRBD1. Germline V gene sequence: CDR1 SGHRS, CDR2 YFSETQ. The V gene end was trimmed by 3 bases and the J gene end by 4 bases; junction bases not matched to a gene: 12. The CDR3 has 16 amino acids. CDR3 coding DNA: TGCGCCAGCAGCTCCGGCGACAGGGTGGCGGGCACTGAAGCTTTCTTT. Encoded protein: CASSSGDRVAGTEAFF.

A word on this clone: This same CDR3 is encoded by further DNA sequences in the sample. The CDR3 protein is CASSQAAGTEAFF. The DNA of the CDR3 is TGTGCCAGCAGCCAAGCGGCGGGCACTGAAGCTTTCTTT. This chain links TRBV3-1 (or the pseudogene TRBV3-2) with TRBJ1-1, with no clear D. Germline assignment: CDR1 LGHDT and CDR2 YNNKEL (reference sequence). The length of the CDR3 is 13 residues. V lost 1 base and J 4 bases, leaving 7 bases between the germline ends.

CDR3 region: CASNTDRYDDEQFF. CDR3 nucleotides: TGTGCCAGCAATACCGACAGATACGACGATGAGCAGTTCTTC. The rearrangement joins TRBV28 to TRBJ2-1, with a tentative D call TRBD1 (5 bases). Trimming pared 7 bases from V and 8 bases from J, leaving 18 bases between. Germline V gives CDR1 MDHEN, CDR2 SYDVKM. The CDR3 runs 14 residues.

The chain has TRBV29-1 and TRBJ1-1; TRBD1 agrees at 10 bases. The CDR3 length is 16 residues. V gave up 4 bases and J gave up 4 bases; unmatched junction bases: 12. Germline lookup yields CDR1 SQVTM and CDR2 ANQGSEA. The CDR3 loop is CSVGNRQGARSTEAFF. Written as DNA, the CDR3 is TGCAGCGTTGGAAATCGACAGGGGGCGCGTAGCACTGAAGCTTTCTTT.

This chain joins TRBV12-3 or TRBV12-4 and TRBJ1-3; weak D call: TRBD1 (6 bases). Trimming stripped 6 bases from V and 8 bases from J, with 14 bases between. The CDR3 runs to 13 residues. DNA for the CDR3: TGTGCCAGCAGGGGACATCGAGTCGACACCATATATTTT. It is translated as CASRGHRVDTIYF.